This TCR beta chain was recorded in a study of shared T cell receptors in the human thymus. J gave up 4 bases and V 6 bases, and 3 bases lay outside the gene matches. The CDR3 has 12 residues. Germline V gene data show CDR1 as MNHEY and CDR2 as SVGAGI. Produced via immunoSEQ multiplex PCR; TCRdb's table is partial and in-frame only. This table has about 710,000 clones, roughly 86% appearing once. These data were likewise used in another study, on human thymus T cells. That work states: Having corrective surgery for congenital heart defects, healthy Finnish infants were the ones who donated. Thymic tissue was derived from resections collected during corrective heart surgery. It looked as if thymic and blood repertoires used V and J genes in a biased way. Related research reported highly overlapping thymic repertoires among unrelated individuals.

Material: thymocytes. The clonotype comes from a boy in the first two years of life with a congenital heart defect. The chain joins TRBV6-5 to TRBJ2-7; 7 nucleotides line up with TRBD1. The DNA for the CDR3 is TGTGCCAGCAGACAGGGGTTGTACGAGCAGTACTTC. Protein: CASRQGLYEQYF.